This T cell receptor beta chain was retrieved from a study of T cell responses to AZD1222 COVID-19 vaccine. Clones were sequenced by immunoSEQ multiplex PCR, and TCRdb holds only the in-frame ones, with some missing. The sample lists about 53,000 clones, about 81% seen once, with 25% to 30% in the top ten. J lost 5 bases, V lost 5 bases, and 8 bases had no gene match. CDR1 and CDR2 from the germline V gene are DFQATT and SNEGSKA (reference sequence). The CDR3 runs to 13 residues. The chain couples TRBV20-1 to TRBJ2-5; 7 bases agree with TRBD1. The starting material was peripheral blood, obtained on day 0 of AZD1222 vaccination. The receptor was isolated from an adult in good health. The CDR3 DNA reads as TGCAGTGCTCGTGACAGGGCCGGGGAGACCCAGTACTTC. Protein: CSARDRAGETQYF.